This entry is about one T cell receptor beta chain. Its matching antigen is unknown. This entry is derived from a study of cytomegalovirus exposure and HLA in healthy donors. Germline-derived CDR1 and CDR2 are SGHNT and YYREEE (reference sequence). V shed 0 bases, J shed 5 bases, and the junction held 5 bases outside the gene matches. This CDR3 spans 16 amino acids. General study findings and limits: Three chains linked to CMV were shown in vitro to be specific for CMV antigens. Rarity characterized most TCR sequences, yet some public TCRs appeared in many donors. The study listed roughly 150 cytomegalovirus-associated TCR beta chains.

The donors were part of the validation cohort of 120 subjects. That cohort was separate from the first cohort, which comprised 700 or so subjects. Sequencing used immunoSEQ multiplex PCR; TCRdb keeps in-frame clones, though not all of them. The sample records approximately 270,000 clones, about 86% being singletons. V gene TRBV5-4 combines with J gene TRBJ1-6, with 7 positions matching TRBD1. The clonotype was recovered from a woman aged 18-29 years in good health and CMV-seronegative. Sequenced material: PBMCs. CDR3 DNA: TGTGCCAGCAGCTTGGTCACAGGGGCAAATAATTCACCCCTCCACTTT. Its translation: CASSLVTGANNSPLHF.